A single sample gave rise to the 21 T cell receptor beta chains below, sequenced in a study of T cell responses to AZD1222 COVID-19 vaccine. Only in-frame clones appear in the TCRdb table, and some are missing; sequencing was by immunoSEQ multiplex PCR. Of about 90,000 clones in the sample, approximately 91% are singletons; the top ten hold more than 5%. The sequences come from peripheral blood, collected 28 days after the second AZD1222 dose. The receptor set was obtained from an adult who received the AZD1222 COVID-19 vaccine.

This clone came up once. The rearrangement uses TRBV5-1 and TRBJ1-1, with a possible D match to TRBD1 (5 bases). Germline CDR1 SGHRS, CDR2 YFSETQ. The length of the CDR3 is 15 residues. The V gene lost 0 bases and the J gene lost 1 base, with 10 bases spanning the gap. CDR3 coding DNA: TGCGCCAGCAGCTTGGTAGCAGGGACGAACACTGAAGCTTTCTTT. Its protein product is CASSLVAGTNTEAFF.

This clone was observed once. This chain joins TRBV2 and TRBJ1-5, with 9 bases identical to TRBD1. This CDR3 has 16 residues. Unmatched junction bases numbered 5, after V lost 4 bases and J lost 1 base. Germline CDR1 is SNHLY and CDR2 is FYNNEI. The CDR3 loop reads CASSGRTGESNQPQHF. The CDR3, as DNA: TGTGCCAGCAGTGGACGGACAGGGGAGAGCAATCAGCCCCAGCATTTT.

The rearrangement links TRBV5-1 to TRBJ2-3, with D possibly being TRBD1 (6 bases). Trimming pared 0 bases from V and 0 bases from J, leaving 11 bases between. Germline V gives CDR1 SGHRS, CDR2 YFSETQ. The CDR3 sequence is 16 residues long. The DNA for the CDR3 is TGCGCCAGCAGCTTGGATGTGGGACACAGCACAGATACGCAGTATTTT. Translating it yields CASSLDVGHSTDTQYF.

The chain carries TRBV3-1 (or the pseudogene TRBV3-2) and TRBJ2-7, with D possibly matching TRBD1 (5 bases). The germline V and J ends were trimmed by 1 base and 5 bases, with 18 bases remaining between them. The CDR3 is 16 amino acids. CDR1 and CDR2 (germline): LGHDT, YNNKEL (reference sequence). The CDR3 region has the DNA TGTGCCAGCAGCCAAGGGTTAGGGGCCCGCGTCCACGAGCAGTACTTC. Residues: CASSQGLGARVHEQYF.

This clone was picked up a small number of times. The chain is built from TRBV6-1 and TRBJ1-3, with a tentative D call TRBD1 (5 bases). CDR1 and CDR2 from the germline V gene are MNHNS and SASEGT. Trimming cost V 3 bases and J 1 base, with 13 bases left between them. The length of the CDR3 is 16 residues. CDR3 sequence reads: CASSETQGPSGNTIYF. The CDR3 nucleotides are TGTGCCAGCAGTGAGACCCAGGGACCTTCTGGAAACACCATATATTTT.

V usage is TRBV7-2 and J usage is TRBJ1-1, with D hard to call. Germline CDR1 reads SGHTA; CDR2 reads FQGNSA. There are 13 residues in the CDR3. Trimming took 2 bases from V and 1 from J, leaving 5 bases between them. In nucleotides, the CDR3 is TGTGCCAGCAGCTTAACCAAGAACACTGAAGCTTTCTTT. Translated, it gives CASSLTKNTEAFF.

The chain carries TRBV6-5 and TRBJ1-1; D call uncertain. The CDR3 length is 14 residues. The V gene lost 6 bases and the J gene lost 4 bases, with 15 bases spanning the gap. In germline, CDR1 is MNHEY, CDR2 SVGAGI. The CDR3 loop is CASSTGRVGTEAFF. DNA of the CDR3: TGTGCCAGCAGCACCGGGAGGGTAGGCACTGAAGCTTTCTTT.

The V and J genes are TRBV6-5 and TRBJ2-1; D assignment may be TRBD1 or TRBD2 (5 bases each). Trimming removed 0 bases from V and 3 bases from J, with 6 bases in between. The CDR3 runs to 14 residues. CDR1 MNHEY and CDR2 SVGAGI come from the germline V gene. In DNA, the CDR3 is TGTGCCAGCAGTTACTCTGGGGGCTACAATGAGCAGTTCTTC. Protein: CASSYSGGYNEQFF.

This clone was detected only a few times. The rearrangement links TRBV11-2 to TRBJ1-6, with TRBD1 identical over 8 bases. CDR1 and CDR2 (germline): SGHAT, FQNNGV. This CDR3 has 15 residues. The ends lost 3 bases at V and 6 bases at J; junction bases unmatched: 4. The DNA of the CDR3 is TGTGCCAGCAGCTTTACAGGGGGTGTTAATTCACCCCTCCACTTT. Amino acids: CASSFTGGVNSPLHF.

The V and J genes are TRBV9 and TRBJ1-5, with D possibly being TRBD1 (5 bases). The length of the CDR3 is 14 residues. Trimming removed 0 bases at V and 7 bases at J, with 11 bases between. The V gene's germline CDR1 is SGDLS and CDR2 YYNGEE. CDR3: CASSVGRDRQPQHF. For the CDR3, the DNA is TGTGCCAGCAGCGTAGGAAGGGACCGCCAGCCCCAGCATTTT.

This clone was counted a single time. This chain connects TRBV24-1 to TRBJ1-1; the D gene is possibly TRBD1 (5 bases). The CDR3 is 12 residues long. Per germline, CDR1 KGHDR and CDR2 SFDVKD. V was cut by 9 bases and J by 3 bases, with 10 bases left in between. CDR3 DNA: TGTGCCACCGGGGGATTTGACACTGAAGCTTTCTTT. Translating it yields CATGGFDTEAFF.

The gene calls are TRBV10-2 and TRBJ2-3; the match to TRBD2 covers 9 bases. Per the germline V gene, CDR1 is WSHSY and CDR2 is SAAADI. The trim removed 11 bases at V and 1 base at J, leaving 7 bases unmatched. This CDR3 has 14 residues. The CDR3 nucleotides are TGCGCCGGCAAGCGGGGGGTCCGCACAGATACGCAGTATTTT. This encodes CAGKRGVRTDTQYF.

The gene calls are TRBV9 and TRBJ2-2; weak D call: TRBD2 (5 bases). Per germline, CDR1 SGDLS and CDR2 YYNGEE. This CDR3 is built from 16 residues. The V end was cut by 0 bases, the J end by 4 bases, with 13 bases between. As DNA, the CDR3 is TGTGCCAGCAGCGTAGTCGGTGGGAGAGGCACCGGGGAGCTGTTTTTT. Its translation: CASSVVGGRGTGELFF.

This clone showed up many times. The V gene is TRBV28, the J gene TRBJ1-6, with unresolved D. Trimming took 8 bases from V and 0 from J, leaving 11 bases between them. The CDR3 consists of 15 residues. CDR1 MDHEN and CDR2 SYDVKM come from the germline V gene. The CDR3: CASRLSSSYNSPLHF. The CDR3 DNA reads as TGTGCCAGCCGACTTTCTAGCTCCTATAATTCACCCCTCCACTTT.

This chain links TRBV6-1 with TRBJ1-4; D is ambiguous. With 2 bases removed from V and 8 bases from J, the gap between germline ends came to 18 bases. Germline V gene sequence: CDR1 MNHNS, CDR2 SASEGT. CDR3 length: 16 residues. The chain's CDR3 is CASSEKAGSPREKLFF. The CDR3, as DNA: TGTGCCAGCAGTGAAAAGGCAGGATCTCCGAGAGAAAAACTGTTTTTT.

The chain links TRBV18 to TRBJ1-2; no reliable D call. V was cut by 3 bases and J by 10 bases, with 9 bases left in between. CDR1 and CDR2 (germline): KGHSH, LQKENI. This CDR3 has 11 amino acids. In DNA, the CDR3 is TGTGCCAGCTCACCCCAGACCTACTACACCTTC. Its translation: CASSPQTYYTF.

The gene calls are TRBV6-5 and TRBJ2-5, with no clear D. CDR1 and CDR2 from the germline V gene are MNHEY and SVGAGI. Trimming stripped 2 bases from V and 5 bases from J, with 18 bases between. The CDR3 has 16 residues. DNA for the CDR3: TGTGCCAGCAGTTACCTTAAGGGATTGGGAACCGAGACCCAGTACTTC. As protein: CASSYLKGLGTETQYF.

This clone was seen a few times. The chain combines TRBV28 with TRBJ2-3; D possibly matches TRBD1 or TRBD2 (5 bases each). The CDR3 consists of 15 residues. V lost 2 bases and J 3 bases, leaving 12 bases between the germline ends. In germline, CDR1 is MDHEN, CDR2 SYDVKM. DNA for the CDR3: TGTGCCAGCAGTTTAAGGGACCTAGGAACAGATACGCAGTATTTT. Its translation: CASSLRDLGTDTQYF. The full variable domain, in which reference TRBV28 and TRBJ2-3 provide the parts outside the CDR3, is DVKVTQSSRYLVKRTGEKVFLECVQDMDHENMFWYRQDPGLGLRLIYFSYDVKMKEKGDIPEGYSVSREKKERFSLILESASTNQTSMYLCASSLRDLGTDTQYFGPGTRLTVL.

The V call is TRBV19, the J call TRBJ1-5, with D unclear. The V gene's germline CDR1 is LNHDA and CDR2 SQIVND (reference sequence). CDR3 length equals 12 residues. V lost 11 bases to trimming and J lost 1 base, with 9 bases between them. The CDR3: CASRQSNQPQHF. The CDR3 DNA sequence: TGTGCCTCCAGGCAGAGCAATCAGCCCCAGCATTTT.

Only a few counts were recorded for this clone. The chain is built from TRBV3-1 (or the pseudogene TRBV3-2) and TRBJ1-1; no definite D call. The CDR3 contains 11 residues. From germline, CDR1 is LGHDT and CDR2 YNNKEL (reference sequence). The V and J ends lost 6 bases and 11 bases respectively, with 13 bases between them. CDR3 sequence: CASRDREMAFF. In DNA form, the CDR3 reads TGTGCCAGCAGAGACCGTGAAATGGCTTTCTTT.

This chain joins TRBV3-1 (or the pseudogene TRBV3-2) and TRBJ1-2, with TRBD1 identical over 7 bases. In germline, CDR1 is LGHDT, CDR2 YNNKEL (reference sequence). Trimming at V came to 2 bases and at J to 6 bases, leaving 9 bases not matched to a gene. The length of the CDR3 is 15 residues. The CDR3 sequence is CASSQYGGGGNGYTF. The CDR3 DNA reads as TGTGCCAGCAGCCAATACGGAGGGGGCGGGAATGGCTACACCTTC.